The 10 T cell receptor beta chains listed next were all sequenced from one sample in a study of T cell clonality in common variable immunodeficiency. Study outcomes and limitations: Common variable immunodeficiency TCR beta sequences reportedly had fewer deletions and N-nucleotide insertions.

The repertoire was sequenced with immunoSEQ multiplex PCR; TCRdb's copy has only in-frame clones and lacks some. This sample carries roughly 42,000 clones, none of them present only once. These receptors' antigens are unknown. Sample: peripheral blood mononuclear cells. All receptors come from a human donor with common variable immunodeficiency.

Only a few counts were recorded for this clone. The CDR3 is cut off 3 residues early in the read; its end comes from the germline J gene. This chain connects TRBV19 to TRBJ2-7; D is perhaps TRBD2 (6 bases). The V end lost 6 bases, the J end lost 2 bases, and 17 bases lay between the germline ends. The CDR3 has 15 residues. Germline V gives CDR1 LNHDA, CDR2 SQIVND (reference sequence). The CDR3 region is CASRPDRDSTYEQYF. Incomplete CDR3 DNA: TGTGCCAGTAGGCCTGACCGGGACTCAACCTACGAG. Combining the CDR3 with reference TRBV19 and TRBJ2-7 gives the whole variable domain DGGITQSPKYLFRKEGQNVTLSCEQNLNHDAMYWYRQDPGQGLRLIYYSQIVNDFQKGDIAEGYSVSREKKESFPLTVTSAQKNPTAFYLCASRPDRDSTYEQYFGPGTRLTVT.

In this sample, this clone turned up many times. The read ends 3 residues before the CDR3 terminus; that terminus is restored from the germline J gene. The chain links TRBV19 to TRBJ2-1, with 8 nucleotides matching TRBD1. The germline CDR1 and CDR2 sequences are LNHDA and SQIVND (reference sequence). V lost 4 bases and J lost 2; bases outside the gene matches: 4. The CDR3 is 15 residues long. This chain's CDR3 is CASSNGQGTYNEQFF. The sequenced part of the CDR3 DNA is TGTGCCAGTAGTAATGGACAGGGCACCTACAATGAG.

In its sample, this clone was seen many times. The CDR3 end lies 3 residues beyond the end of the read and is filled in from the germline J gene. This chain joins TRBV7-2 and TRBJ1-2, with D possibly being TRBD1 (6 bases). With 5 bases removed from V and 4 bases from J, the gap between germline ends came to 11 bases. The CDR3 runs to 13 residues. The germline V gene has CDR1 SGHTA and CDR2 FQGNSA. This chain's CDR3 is CASSPDRSYGYTF. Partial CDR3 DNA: TGTGCCAGCAGCCCCGACAGGAGCTATGGC.

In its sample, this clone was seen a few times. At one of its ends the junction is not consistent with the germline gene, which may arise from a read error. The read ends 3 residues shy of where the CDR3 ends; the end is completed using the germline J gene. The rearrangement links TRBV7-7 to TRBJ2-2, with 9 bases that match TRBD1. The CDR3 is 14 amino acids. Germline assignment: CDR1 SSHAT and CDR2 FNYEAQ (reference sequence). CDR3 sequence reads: CASRGQGNTGELFF. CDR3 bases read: TGTGCTAGCAGGGGACAGGGGAACACCGGGGAG.

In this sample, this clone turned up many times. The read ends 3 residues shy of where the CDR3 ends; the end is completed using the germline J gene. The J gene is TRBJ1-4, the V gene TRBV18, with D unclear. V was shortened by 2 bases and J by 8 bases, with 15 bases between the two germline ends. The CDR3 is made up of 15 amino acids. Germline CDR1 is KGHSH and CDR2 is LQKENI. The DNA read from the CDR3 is TGTGCCAGCTCACCAGCAAACATGAGGGTGGAAAAA. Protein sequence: CASSPANMRVEK. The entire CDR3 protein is CASSPANMRVEKLFF.

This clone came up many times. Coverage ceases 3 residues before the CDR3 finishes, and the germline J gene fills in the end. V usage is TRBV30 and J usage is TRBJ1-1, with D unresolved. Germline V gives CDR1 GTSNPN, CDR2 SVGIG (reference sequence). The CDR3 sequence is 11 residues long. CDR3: CAWSWAREAFF. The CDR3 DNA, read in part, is TGTGCCTGGAGTTGGGCCCGGGAA. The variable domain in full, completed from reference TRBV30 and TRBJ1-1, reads SQTIHQWPATLVQPVGSPLSLECTVEGTSNPNLYWYRQAAGRGLQLLFYSVGIGQISSEVPQNLSASRPQDRQFILSSKKLLLSDSGFYLCAWSWAREAFFGQGTRLTVV.

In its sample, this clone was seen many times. CDR3 protein: CASSIAGENQPQHF. Incomplete CDR3 DNA: TGTGCCAGTAGTATCGCAGGGGAAAATCAGCCC. J is TRBJ1-5 and V is TRBV19, with D perhaps matching TRBD1 (6 bases). Sequencing ends 3 residues short of the CDR3 end; the germline J gene provides the rest. This CDR3 region has 14 residues. Trimming removed 3 bases at V and 4 bases at J, with 10 bases between. Germline CDR1 and CDR2: LNHDA and SQIVND (reference sequence).

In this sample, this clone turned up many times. CDR3 amino acids: CSASLPGGADTEAFF. The DNA read from the CDR3 is TGCAGTGCTAGCCTCCCCGGGGGGGCAGACACTGAA. The chain employs TRBV20-1 and TRBJ1-1, with a tentative D call TRBD1 (6 bases). The CDR3 is cut off 3 residues early in the read; its end comes from the germline J gene. This CDR3 has 15 residues. The V gene lost 3 bases and the J gene lost 3 bases, with 17 bases spanning the gap. CDR1 and CDR2 (germline): DFQATT, SNEGSKA (reference sequence).

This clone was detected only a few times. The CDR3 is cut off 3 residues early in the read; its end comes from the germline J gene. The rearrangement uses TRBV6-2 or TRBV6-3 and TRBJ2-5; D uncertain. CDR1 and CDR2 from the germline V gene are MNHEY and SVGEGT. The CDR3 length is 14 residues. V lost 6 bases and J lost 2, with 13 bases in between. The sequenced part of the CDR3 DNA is TGTGCCAGCAGCCGAGACTCGAAGCAAGAGACC. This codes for CASSRDSKQET. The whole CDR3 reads CASSRDSKQETQYF.

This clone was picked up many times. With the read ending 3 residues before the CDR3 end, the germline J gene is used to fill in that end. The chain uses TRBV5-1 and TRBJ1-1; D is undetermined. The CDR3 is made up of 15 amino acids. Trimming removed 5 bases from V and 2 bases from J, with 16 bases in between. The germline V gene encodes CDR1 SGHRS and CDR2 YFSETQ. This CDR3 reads CASRRDTGSNTEAFF. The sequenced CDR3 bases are TGCGCCAGCAGACGAGACACCGGCTCTAACACTGAA.